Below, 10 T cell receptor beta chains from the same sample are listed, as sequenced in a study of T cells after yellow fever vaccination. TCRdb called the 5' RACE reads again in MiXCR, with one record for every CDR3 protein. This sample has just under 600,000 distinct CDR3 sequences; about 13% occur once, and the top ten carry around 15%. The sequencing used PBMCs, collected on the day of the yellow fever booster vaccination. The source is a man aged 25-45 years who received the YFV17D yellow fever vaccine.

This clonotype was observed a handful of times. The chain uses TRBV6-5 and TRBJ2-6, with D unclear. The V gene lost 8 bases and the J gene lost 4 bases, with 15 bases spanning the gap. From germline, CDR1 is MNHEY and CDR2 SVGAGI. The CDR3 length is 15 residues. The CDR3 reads CASVRSVSGANVLTF. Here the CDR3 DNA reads TGTGCCAGCGTTCGGAGCGTATCGGGGGCCAACGTCCTGACTTTC.

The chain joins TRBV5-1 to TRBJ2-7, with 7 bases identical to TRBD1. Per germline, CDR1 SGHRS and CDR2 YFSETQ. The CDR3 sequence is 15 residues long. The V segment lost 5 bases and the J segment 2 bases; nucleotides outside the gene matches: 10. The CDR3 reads CASREDPGQPYEQYF. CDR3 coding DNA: TGCGCCAGCAGAGAGGACCCGGGACAGCCCTACGAGCAGTACTTC.

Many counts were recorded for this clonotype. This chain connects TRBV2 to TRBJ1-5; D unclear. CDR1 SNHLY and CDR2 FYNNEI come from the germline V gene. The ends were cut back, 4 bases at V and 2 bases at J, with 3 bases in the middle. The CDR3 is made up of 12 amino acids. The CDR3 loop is CASSVGNQPQHF. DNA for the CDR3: TGTGCCAGCAGTGTCGGCAATCAGCCCCAGCATTTT.

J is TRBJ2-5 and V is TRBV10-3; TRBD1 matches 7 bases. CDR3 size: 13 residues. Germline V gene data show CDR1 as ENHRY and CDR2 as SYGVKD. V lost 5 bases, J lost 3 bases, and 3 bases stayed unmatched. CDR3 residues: CAISSGTEETQYF. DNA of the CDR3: TGTGCCATCAGTTCCGGGACAGAAGAGACCCAGTACTTC.

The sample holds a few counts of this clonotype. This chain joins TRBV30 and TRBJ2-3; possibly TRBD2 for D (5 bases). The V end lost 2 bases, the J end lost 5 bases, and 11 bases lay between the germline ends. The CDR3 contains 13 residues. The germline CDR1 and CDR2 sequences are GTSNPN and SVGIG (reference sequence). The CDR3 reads CAWSPSEGDTQYF. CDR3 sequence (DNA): TGTGCCTGGAGTCCATCAGAGGGAGATACGCAGTATTTT.

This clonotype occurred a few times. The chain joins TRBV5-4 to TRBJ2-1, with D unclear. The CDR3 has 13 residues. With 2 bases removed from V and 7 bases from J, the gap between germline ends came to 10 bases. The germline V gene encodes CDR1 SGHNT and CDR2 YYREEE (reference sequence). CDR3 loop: CASSFQESNEQFF. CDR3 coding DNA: TGTGCCAGCAGCTTCCAGGAGAGTAATGAGCAGTTCTTC.

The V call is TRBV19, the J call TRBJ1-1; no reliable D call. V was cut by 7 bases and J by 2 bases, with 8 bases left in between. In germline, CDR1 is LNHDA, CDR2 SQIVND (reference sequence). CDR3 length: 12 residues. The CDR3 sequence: CASTFGNTEAFF. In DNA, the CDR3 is TGTGCCAGTACTTTCGGTAACACTGAAGCTTTCTTT.

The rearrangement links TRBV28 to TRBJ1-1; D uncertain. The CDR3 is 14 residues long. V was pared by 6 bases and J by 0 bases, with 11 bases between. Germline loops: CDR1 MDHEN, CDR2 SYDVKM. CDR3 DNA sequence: TGTGCCAGCAGCTGGGATGGGGTGAACACTGAAGCTTTCTTT. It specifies CASSWDGVNTEAFF.

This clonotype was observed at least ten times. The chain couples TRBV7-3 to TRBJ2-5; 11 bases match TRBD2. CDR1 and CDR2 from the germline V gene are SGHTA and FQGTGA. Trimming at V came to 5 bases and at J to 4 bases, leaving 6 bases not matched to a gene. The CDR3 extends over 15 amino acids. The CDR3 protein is CASSTSGSWGETQYF. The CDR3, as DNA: TGTGCCAGCAGCACTAGCGGGAGTTGGGGAGAGACCCAGTACTTC.

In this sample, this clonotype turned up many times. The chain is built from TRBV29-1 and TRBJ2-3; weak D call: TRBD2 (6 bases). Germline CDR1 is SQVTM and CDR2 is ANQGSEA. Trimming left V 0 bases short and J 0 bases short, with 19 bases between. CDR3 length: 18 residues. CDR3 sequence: CSVEEWGGSGDSTDTQYF. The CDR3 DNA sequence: TGCAGCGTTGAAGAATGGGGAGGTAGCGGAGATAGCACAGATACGCAGTATTTT.